Sequencing of this T cell receptor beta chain was carried out in a study of blood T cell repertoires in COVID-19. In germline, CDR1 is GTSNPN, CDR2 SVGIG (reference sequence). V lost 0 bases, J lost 4 bases, and 13 bases lay in between. The CDR3 sequence is 15 residues long. Produced via immunoSEQ multiplex PCR; TCRdb's table is partial and in-frame only. The sample lists about 400,000 clones, over 85% occurring once. The chain couples TRBV30 to TRBJ1-3; TRBD1 might be the D (5 bases). The sample comprised PBMCs or T cells enriched from blood (not recorded which). The receptor's source is a woman aged 30 to 39 who had recovered from COVID-19. This CDR3 reads CAWSVGRVVGNTIYF. The CDR3 DNA reads as TGTGCCTGGAGTGTCGGCAGGGTAGTCGGAAACACCATATATTTT.